The 30 T cell receptor beta chains listed next were all sequenced from one sample in a study of shared clonotypes between healthy human individuals. Assay: immunoSEQ multiplex PCR; the TCRdb copy retains only in-frame clones and omits some. The sample records approximately 980,000 clones, around three quarters being singletons. Input material: memory CD4+ T cells sorted from blood. Subset defined: CD45RA-negative fraction. The origin of the receptors is a man aged 18 to 30 in good health.

As regards this clone: A much larger clonotype is one base distant, so this may be a read error. The chain employs TRBV7-2 and TRBJ2-7, with D maybe TRBD2 (5 bases). Trimming left V 3 bases short and J 3 bases short, with 6 bases between. Germline CDR1 reads SGHTA; CDR2 reads FQGNSA. This CDR3 region has 12 residues. The CDR3 nucleotides read TGTGCCAGCAGCTTCGGGGACTACGAGCAGTACTTC. Translated: CASSFGDYEQYF.

V usage is TRBV5-1 and J usage is TRBJ2-5; D gene uncertain. Germline values: CDR1 SGHRS, CDR2 YFSETQ. CDR3 length equals 13 residues. V shed 5 bases and J shed 1 base, with 9 bases lying between them. CDR3 nucleotide sequence: TGCGCCAGCAGGGCAGGAACCCAAGAGACCCAGTACTTC. Translation gives CASRAGTQETQYF. Filled out from reference TRBV5-1 and TRBJ2-5, the complete variable domain reads KAGVTQTPRYLIKTRGQQVTLSCSPISGHRSVSWYQQTPGQGLQFLFEYFSETQRNKGNFPGRFSGRQFSNSRSEMNVSTLELGDSALYLCASRAGTQETQYFGPGTRLLVL.

The chain recombines TRBV5-1 with TRBJ2-7, with 7 bases lining up with TRBD1. Looked up from germline, CDR1 is SGHRS and CDR2 is YFSETQ. This CDR3 has 12 amino acids. J lost 1 base, V lost 7 bases, and 2 bases had no gene match. The CDR3 reads CASGGQSYEQYF. The CDR3, as DNA: TGCGCCAGCGGGGGACAGTCCTACGAGCAGTACTTC. The whole variable domain, filled in from reference TRBV5-1 and TRBJ2-7, reads KAGVTQTPRYLIKTRGQQVTLSCSPISGHRSVSWYQQTPGQGLQFLFEYFSETQRNKGNFPGRFSGRQFSNSRSEMNVSTLELGDSALYLCASGGQSYEQYFGPGTRLTVT.

This rearrangement joins TRBV18 to TRBJ2-3; no definite D call. Germline V gives CDR1 KGHSH, CDR2 LQKENI. V lost 4 bases to trimming and J lost 2 bases, with 4 bases between them. This CDR3 contains 12 residues. Here the CDR3 DNA reads TGTGCCAGCTCACTCTACACAGATACGCAGTATTTT. Its translation is CASSLYTDTQYF.

The rearrangement links TRBV10-3 to TRBJ2-7, with 8 bases lining up with TRBD1. Germline V gene sequence: CDR1 ENHRY, CDR2 SYGVKD. J was trimmed by 0 bases and V by 2 bases; bases with no gene match: 3. The CDR3 has 15 residues. The CDR3 reads CAISEQDRASYEQYF. Here the CDR3 DNA reads TGTGCCATCAGTGAGCAGGACAGGGCCTCCTACGAGCAGTACTTC.

This clone was counted once. V and J are TRBV29-1 and TRBJ2-1; 8 positions agree with TRBD2. CDR1 SQVTM and CDR2 ANQGSEA come from the germline V gene. The trim removed 3 bases at V and 5 bases at J, leaving 3 bases unmatched. CDR3 length equals 13 residues. Here the CDR3 reads CSVDGTRNNEQFF. The CDR3 bases are TGCAGCGTTGACGGGACTAGGAACAATGAGCAGTTCTTC.

This clone appeared a single time. The chain has TRBV7-9 and TRBJ2-7; TRBD2 aligns across 7 bases. Germline CDR1 SEHNR, CDR2 FQNEAQ (reference sequence). The CDR3 totals 15 residues. V lost 5 bases to trimming and J lost 3 bases; unmatched junction nucleotides: 10. CDR3 in amino acids: CASSPSGVQFYEQYF. CDR3 sequence (DNA): TGTGCCAGCAGCCCAAGCGGGGTTCAATTCTACGAGCAGTACTTC.

The gene calls are TRBV28 and TRBJ2-5, with unresolved D. There are 11 residues in the CDR3. V was shortened by 4 bases and J by 5 bases, with 5 bases between the two germline ends. Germline V gene lookup returns CDR1 MDHEN and CDR2 SYDVKM. The CDR3 region has the DNA TGTGCCAGCAGTTCGACGGAGACCCAGTACTTC. It codes for CASSSTETQYF.

This clone has a single count. The rearrangement uses TRBV7-9 and TRBJ1-1; 7 positions agree with TRBD1. Germline CDR1 is SEHNR and CDR2 is FQNEAQ (reference sequence). The J segment lost 1 base and the V segment lost 3 bases, leaving 5 bases of the junction unmatched. The CDR3 is made up of 15 amino acids. CDR3 in amino acids: CASSFRRTGNTEAFF. The DNA for the CDR3 is TGTGCCAGCAGCTTTCGAAGGACAGGGAACACTGAAGCTTTCTTT.

This clone was observed at least ten times. J is TRBJ1-2 and V is TRBV11-1, with D tentatively TRBD1 (6 bases). Trimming removed 5 bases from V and 6 bases from J, with 13 bases in between. The CDR3 extends over 13 amino acids. CDR1 is SGHAT and CDR2 is FQDESV in the germline V gene (reference sequence). The CDR3 here is CASSHRVYDGYTF. CDR3 in DNA: TGTGCCAGCAGCCACAGGGTTTACGATGGCTACACCTTC. The complete variable domain, with remaining parts taken from reference TRBV11-1 and TRBJ1-2, reads EAEVAQSPRYKITEKSQAVAFWCDPISGHATLYWYRQILGQGPELLVQFQDESVVDDSQLPKDRFSAERLKGVDSTLKIQPAELGDSAMYLCASSHRVYDGYTFGSGTRLTVV.

The chain has TRBV28 and TRBJ2-2; no definite D call. This CDR3 has 15 amino acids. CDR1 MDHEN and CDR2 SYDVKM come from the germline V gene. V lost 3 bases, J lost 1 base, and 9 bases lay in between. The CDR3 DNA sequence: TGTGCCAGCAGTTTCAATTCCGGGAACACCGGGGAGCTGTTTTTT. Residues: CASSFNSGNTGELFF.

The V call is TRBV14, the J call TRBJ1-1; 7 positions agree with TRBD1. This CDR3 has 14 residues. Germline CDR1 is SGHDN and CDR2 is FVKESK. V shed 4 bases, J shed 5 bases, and the junction held 7 bases outside the gene matches. CDR3 sequence (DNA): TGTGCCAGCAGCCGACAGGGAGGCGGGACTGAAGCTTTCTTT. Translating gives CASSRQGGGTEAFF.

The rearrangement joins TRBV15 to TRBJ1-5; D perhaps matches TRBD1 (5 bases). CDR1 is LNHNV and CDR2 is YYDKDF in the germline V gene (reference sequence). This CDR3 has 15 residues. Deletions cut 3 bases from V and 0 bases from J, with 9 bases between. The CDR3 coding sequence is TGTGCCACCAGCAGCCCTGGGGGTAGCAATCAGCCCCAGCATTTT. Encoded protein: CATSSPGGSNQPQHF.

The chain recombines TRBV7-9 with TRBJ1-2; 11 bases are a match to TRBD1. V lost 0 bases and J lost 5; bases outside the gene matches: 5. The CDR3 length is 16 residues. Germline CDR1 reads SEHNR; CDR2 reads FQNEAQ (reference sequence). The DNA of the CDR3 is TGTGCCAGCAGCTTAGCCTTGAGGGACAGGGGGTATGGCTACACCTTC. This sequence encodes CASSLALRDRGYGYTF.

This clone was counted between two and nine times. J is TRBJ1-2 and V is TRBV7-9, with 7 bases that match TRBD1. Germline-derived CDR1 and CDR2 are SEHNR and FQNEAQ (reference sequence). There are 14 residues in the CDR3. Losses at the gene ends were 5 bases for V and 4 bases for J; bases not matched to a gene: 7. CDR3 nucleotides: TGTGCCAGCAGCCAGGGACAGTGGAGCTATGGCTACACCTTC. This codes for CASSQGQWSYGYTF.

This clone was picked up many times. The chain employs TRBV9 and TRBJ1-6; D might be TRBD1 (6 bases). CDR3 length: 15 residues. Trimming cost V 4 bases and J 7 bases, with 15 bases left between them. Germline CDR1 and CDR2: SGDLS and YYNGEE. In DNA form, the CDR3 reads TGTGCCAGCAGCCCCACACAGGGTCGGAATTCACCCCTCCACTTT. This sequence encodes CASSPTQGRNSPLHF.

This clone showed up many times. The chain joins TRBV27 to TRBJ1-4, with 9 bases aligning to TRBD1. The trim removed 6 bases at V and 5 bases at J, leaving 10 bases unmatched. CDR1 is MNHEY and CDR2 is SMNVEV in the germline V gene (reference sequence). CDR3 size: 16 residues. The CDR3 sequence: CASRERTGAGNEKLFF. The DNA of the CDR3 is TGTGCCAGCAGGGAGAGGACAGGGGCTGGGAATGAAAAACTGTTTTTT.

The chain uses TRBV9 and TRBJ2-3; D remains ambiguous. CDR1 SGDLS and CDR2 YYNGEE come from the germline V gene. Trimming took off 0 bases at V and 0 bases at J, with 5 bases between the two ends. The CDR3 is 14 amino acids. CDR3 in amino acids: CASSVDLSTDTQYF. In nucleotides, the CDR3 is TGTGCCAGCAGCGTAGACCTGAGCACAGATACGCAGTATTTT.

This sequence joins TRBV5-1 and TRBJ2-7; D remains unclear. The length of the CDR3 is 13 residues. Germline-derived CDR1 and CDR2 are SGHRS and YFSETQ. Between the trimmed V and J ends, which lost 0 bases and 6 bases, there was a span of 10 bases. The CDR3 bases are TGCGCCAGCAGCTTGGGAAGTCCAGCCGAGCAGTACTTC. Its protein product is CASSLGSPAEQYF.

This clone is a singleton in its sample. V is TRBV4-2 and J is TRBJ2-1, with D perhaps matching TRBD1 or TRBD2 (6 bases each). This CDR3 contains 15 residues. Germline V CDR1 and CDR2: LGHNA, YNFKEQ. The ends were cut back, 4 bases at V and 3 bases at J, with 13 bases in the middle. The CDR3 here is CASSPRGGHYNEQFF. In DNA, the CDR3 is TGTGCCAGCAGCCCCCGTGGGGGGCACTACAATGAGCAGTTCTTC.

The CDR3 DNA follows: TGTGCCAGCACCTACAGGGAAGCTCAGCCCCAGCATTTT. Its translation: CASTYREAQPQHF. This chain joins TRBV28 and TRBJ1-5, with a weak D call TRBD1 (6 bases). The CDR3 runs 13 residues. V shed 7 bases and J shed 6 bases, with 13 bases lying between them. The germline V gene has CDR1 MDHEN and CDR2 SYDVKM.

In this sample, this clone turned up once. In the same sample, other DNA sequences code for this CDR3. The chain combines TRBV6-1 with TRBJ2-7; 7 nucleotides agree with TRBD2. After removal of 2 bases from V and 0 bases from J, the junction contained 4 bases not matched to a gene. Germline assignment: CDR1 MNHNS and CDR2 SASEGT. CDR3 length: 15 amino acids. The DNA for the CDR3 is TGTGCCAGCAGTGAACGCGGGGGATCCTCCTACGAGCAGTACTTC. This translates into CASSERGGSSYEQYF.

Comments on this clone: Additional DNA sequences in this sample encode the identical CDR3. The V call is TRBV5-1, the J call TRBJ1-2; D is undetermined. The CDR3 length is 12 residues. Trimming pared 0 bases from V and 5 bases from J, leaving 5 bases between. CDR1 is SGHRS and CDR2 is YFSETQ in the germline V gene. This CDR3 is CASSLDDYGYTF. In DNA, the CDR3 is TGCGCCAGCAGCTTGGATGATTATGGCTACACCTTC.

The chain employs TRBV2 and TRBJ1-6; TRBD1 might be the D (6 bases). CDR3 size: 14 residues. V dropped 4 bases and J dropped 5 bases, with 9 bases sitting between them. CDR1 is SNHLY, CDR2 FYNNEI, per germline. CDR3 in DNA: TGTGCCAGCAGTGCACAGGGACATAATTCACCCCTCCACTTT. Protein: CASSAQGHNSPLHF.

V and J are TRBV7-9 and TRBJ2-7; D unclear. Between the trimmed V and J ends, which lost 8 bases and 1 base, there was a span of 9 bases. The CDR3 is made up of 12 amino acids. Germline V gene lookup returns CDR1 SEHNR and CDR2 FQNEAQ (reference sequence). The CDR3 nucleotides read TGTGCCAGCGACAAGGGATCCTACGAGCAGTACTTC. It codes for CASDKGSYEQYF.

The CDR3 DNA reads as TGTGCCAGCAGTGAACAGGGCATAATGAACACTGAAGCTTTCTTT. Translating gives CASSEQGIMNTEAFF. The chain combines TRBV2 with TRBJ1-1; weak D call: TRBD1 (5 bases). V was trimmed by 2 bases and J by 0 bases, leaving 10 bases between them. The CDR3 covers 15 residues. The germline CDR1 and CDR2 sequences are SNHLY and FYNNEI.

The rearrangement links TRBV2 to TRBJ2-5, with TRBD1 identical over 8 bases. V gave up 5 bases and J gave up 5 bases; unmatched junction bases: 7. CDR3 length: 14 amino acids. Germline values: CDR1 SNHLY, CDR2 FYNNEI. As DNA, the CDR3 is TGTGCCAGCAGTAGACGGACAGGGCCGGAGACCCAGTACTTC. It yields the protein CASSRRTGPETQYF.

This clone was found many times. The rearrangement uses TRBV11-3 and TRBJ2-5, with 11 bases identical to TRBD2. V shed 1 base and J 2 bases; nucleotides not matched to a gene: 12. The CDR3 has 19 amino acids. Germline CDR1 reads SGHNT; CDR2 reads YENEEA. This chain's CDR3 is CASSLGPASGGLWQETQYF. In DNA, the CDR3 is TGTGCCAGCAGCTTAGGGCCCGCTAGCGGGGGGCTGTGGCAAGAGACCCAGTACTTC.

In this sample, this clone turned up a few times. The chain carries TRBV5-6 and TRBJ2-6; no clear D gene. This CDR3 has 16 residues. Trimming pared 3 bases from V and 4 bases from J, leaving 14 bases between. Germline V gives CDR1 SGHDT, CDR2 YYEEEE. CDR3 protein: CASSSGSNPGANVLTF. As DNA, the CDR3 is TGTGCCAGCAGCTCCGGATCTAACCCAGGGGCCAACGTCCTGACTTTC.

The chain couples TRBV7-9 to TRBJ2-7; D unclear. Germline CDR1 reads SEHNR; CDR2 reads FQNEAQ (reference sequence). V was cut by 1 base and J by 4 bases, with 11 bases left in between. The CDR3 has 14 amino acids. The CDR3, as DNA: TGTGCCAGCAGCTTAGATTGGACGGGTTACGAGCAGTACTTC. Translated, it gives CASSLDWTGYEQYF.